Below are 10 T cell receptor beta chains sequenced from a single sample in a study of glioma-infiltrating T cells. TCR alpha and beta CDR3 regions were amplified from RNA using iRepertoire nested multiplex PCR. TCRdb reanalysed the multiplex PCR reads using MiXCR and keeps one entry per CDR3 protein. The sample lists about 140,000 distinct CDR3 sequences, around 40% occurring once. Material: glioma tissue, nonneoplastic brain tissue, or PBMCs (not recorded which). The receptors come from a human donor with low-grade glioma or glioblastoma, undergoing nonglioma brain surgery, or in good health (not recorded which).

Of note for this clonotype: At one of its ends the junction is not consistent with the germline gene, which may arise from a read error. This chain joins TRBV5-4 and TRBJ2-1, with 9 bases aligning to TRBD2. The germline CDR1 and CDR2 sequences are SGHNT and YYREEE (reference sequence). The CDR3 extends over 17 amino acids. The CDR3 DNA sequence: TGTGCCCGCAGCTTGGATAGGGCGGGAGGGCGTCGCAATGAGCAGTTCTTC. Translation: CARSLDRAGGRRNEQFF.

A note on this clonotype: A much larger clone sits a single nucleotide away, making a read error possible. Without the conserved terminal phenylalanine or tryptophan, this CDR3 likely stems from a read error. The chain recombines TRBV6-2 or TRBV6-3 with TRBJ2-3; 7 nucleotides agree with TRBD1. CDR1 and CDR2 from the germline V gene are MNHEY and SVGEGT. J gave up 5 bases and V 6 bases, and 17 bases lay outside the gene matches. The CDR3 loop spans 17 amino acids. The CDR3 protein is CASSNARLRQGKDTQYS. CDR3 in DNA: TGTGCCAGCAGCAACGCCCGACTCAGACAGGGCAAAGATACGCAGTATTCT.

Here the CDR3 reads CSARDGPYNEQFF. CDR3 nucleotide sequence: TGCAGTGCTAGAGATGGGCCCTACAATGAGCAGTTCTTC. The gene calls are TRBV20-1 and TRBJ2-1, with unresolved D. Looked up from germline, CDR1 is DFQATT and CDR2 is SNEGSKA (reference sequence). The germline V and J ends were trimmed by 0 bases and 2 bases, with 5 bases remaining between them. The CDR3 has 13 residues.

The genes are TRBV7-9 and TRBJ2-7; weak D call: TRBD1 (5 bases). The germline V and J ends were trimmed by 2 bases and 5 bases, with 13 bases remaining between them. This CDR3 contains 14 residues. Germline CDR1 is SEHNR and CDR2 is FQNEAQ (reference sequence). This CDR3 reads CASSLSGAQNEQYF. For the CDR3, the DNA is TGTGCCAGCAGCTTATCTGGGGCGCAGAACGAGCAGTACTTC.

This chain connects TRBV6-6 to TRBJ2-5; the match to TRBD1 covers 9 bases. Germline V gene data show CDR1 as MNHNY and CDR2 as SVGAGI (reference sequence). The CDR3 runs 16 residues. The ends lost 7 bases at V and 4 bases at J; junction bases unmatched: 13. The CDR3 DNA reads TGTGCCAGCACCGGACGGACAGGGGCGTCAGGAGAGACCCAGTACTTC. It is translated as CASTGRTGASGETQYF.

The V and J genes are TRBV13 and TRBJ2-2, with a possible D match to TRBD2 (7 bases). V dropped 8 bases and J dropped 7 bases, with 20 bases sitting between them. The germline V gene has CDR1 PRHDT and CDR2 FYEKMQ (reference sequence). This CDR3 is built from 15 residues. CDR3 sequence reads: CASENQRGGDGELFF. The CDR3 nucleotides are TGTGCCAGCGAGAACCAGCGAGGGGGGGACGGGGAGCTGTTTTTT.

The rearrangement links TRBV6-1 to TRBJ1-1; D is unresolved. The CDR3 spans 16 residues. Germline loops: CDR1 MNHNS, CDR2 SASEGT. The germline V and J ends were trimmed by 5 bases and 3 bases, with 19 bases remaining between them. CDR3 sequence (DNA): TGTGCCAGCAGTCAATACGACACATGGCTGGACACTGAAGCTTTCTTT. Its protein is CASSQYDTWLDTEAFF.

In regard to this clonotype: A read error may explain this, as a much larger clone is one base away. V and J are TRBV27 and TRBJ1-1, with 7 bases lining up with TRBD1. CDR3 length equals 14 residues. Germline V CDR1 and CDR2: MNHEY, SMNVEV (reference sequence). CDR3 bases: TGTGCCAGCAGTTTTAGGGGGCGAGGAACTGAAGCTTCCTTT. Its translation: CASSFRGRGTEASF.

The chain employs TRBV18 and TRBJ1-6; D call uncertain. The ends were cut back, 6 bases at V and 4 bases at J, with 13 bases in the middle. From germline, CDR1 is KGHSH and CDR2 LQKENI. The CDR3 has 15 residues. The CDR3 protein is CASSREGSYNSPLHF. DNA of the CDR3: TGTGCCAGCTCCCGGGAAGGATCATATAATTCACCCCTCCACTTT.

The rearrangement uses TRBV4-1 and TRBJ1-5, with a possible D match to TRBD1 (5 bases). V was trimmed by 0 bases and J by 3 bases, leaving 12 bases between them. Per germline, CDR1 MGHRA and CDR2 YSYEKL. The CDR3 runs to 16 residues. The CDR3, as DNA: TGCGCCAGCAGCCAAGATCAGTCCAGGGTCAATCAGCCCCAGCATTTT. This codes for CASSQDQSRVNQPQHF.